This T cell receptor beta chain was sequenced for a study of blood T cell repertoires in COVID-19. Across the whole study: T cells, B-cell-depleted T cells, or PBMCs supplied cDNA or gDNA.

Authors' analysis steps: Reference gene primer amplification yielded estimated nucleated cell counts. Assay used: immunoSEQ multiplex PCR; TCRdb lists only in-frame clones, some missing. That table supplies the V and J calls and clone size; D and trimming were determined from the DNA. Here the sample spans tens of thousands of clones, about 86% being singletons. The receptor's source is a woman aged 80 or over with active or convalescent COVID-19. Source material: peripheral blood.

The CDR3 here is CASSYPTGTPSTAFF. DNA for the CDR3: TGTGCCAGCAGTTACCCGACTGGGACACCTAGTACGGCTTTCTTT. The rearrangement links TRBV6-6 to TRBJ1-1, with a tentative D call TRBD1 (6 bases). This CDR3 comprises 15 residues. V was clipped by 2 bases and J by 11 bases, with 21 bases between them. Germline V CDR1 and CDR2: MNHNY, SVGAGI (reference sequence).